The rows below give T cell receptor beta chains drawn from one sample of a study of OX40 agonist ivuxolimab in advanced cancers. Sequencing used immunoSEQ multiplex PCR; TCRdb keeps in-frame clones, though not all of them. The data show about 50,000 clones, around 83% seen once. The source material was CD4+ or CD8+ T cells sorted from blood, sampled in a trial of the OX40 agonist ivuxolimab. These receptors came from an adult with an advanced solid tumor such as melanoma, head and neck, liver or kidney cancer. Each CDR3 is given without its conserved first and last residue.

J gene: TRBJ1-5
V gene: TRBV11-2
CDR3 protein: ASSPTGGNQPQH

J gene: TRBJ1-1
V gene: TRBV7-3
CDR3 protein: ASSRAGVIRQNTEAF

J gene: TRBJ2-6
V gene: TRBV28
CDR3 protein: ASNGQRYSGANVLT

J gene: TRBJ2-5
V gene: TRBV15
CDR3 protein: ATSRGVASGGEETQY

J gene: TRBJ2-6
V gene: TRBV5-4
CDR3 protein: ASSLEGANVLT

J gene: TRBJ2-3
V gene: TRBV5-1
CDR3 protein: ASRTGGSTDTQY

J gene: TRBJ2-2
V gene: TRBV7-9
CDR3 protein: ASSPRAGINTGELF

J gene: TRBJ2-1
V gene: TRBV5-4
CDR3 protein: ASSSGLAGWDEQF

J gene: TRBJ1-5
V gene: TRBV30
CDR3 protein: AWSIQRHQPQH

J gene: TRBJ2-3
V gene: TRBV28
CDR3 protein: ASSSLAGAEFTQY

J gene: TRBJ2-7
V gene: TRBV5-8
CDR3 protein: ASSLVPQRDEQY

J gene: TRBJ1-5
V gene: TRBV19
CDR3 protein: ASSKDGGRGNQPQH

J gene: TRBJ2-7
V gene: TRBV19
CDR3 protein: ASSIGGSSYEQY

J gene: TRBJ2-5
V gene: TRBV7-3
CDR3 protein: ASSFETSPTYQETQY

J gene: TRBJ2-2
V gene: TRBV12-1
CDR3 protein: ASSEVCGRGTGELF

J gene: TRBJ1-2
V gene: TRBV9
CDR3 protein: ASSVNTGNYGYT

J gene: TRBJ2-5
V gene: TRBV5-1
CDR3 protein: ASSLLGESQETQY

J gene: TRBJ1-1
V gene: TRBV29-1
CDR3 protein: SARTGNTEAF

J gene: TRBJ1-1
V gene: TRBV6-6
CDR3 protein: ASTQAGTGEAF

J gene: TRBJ2-5
V gene: TRBV13
CDR3 protein: ASSSGGWGETQY

J gene: TRBJ1-5
V gene: TRBV7-2
CDR3 protein: ASSLVPQQPQH

J gene: TRBJ1-1
V gene: TRBV7-2
CDR3 protein: ASSWDRDGEAF

J gene: TRBJ1-3
V gene: TRBV5-6
CDR3 protein: ASSFDSRNTIY

J gene: TRBJ2-3
V gene: TRBV5-1
CDR3 protein: ASSRDKDTQY

J gene: TRBJ2-3
V gene: TRBV5-8
CDR3 protein: ASSWNRGGVNTQY

J gene: TRBJ2-2
V gene: TRBV19
CDR3 protein: ASSKARATHTGELF

J gene: TRBJ1-1
V gene: TRBV29-1
CDR3 protein: TVRADTEAF

J gene: TRBJ2-1
V gene: TRBV14
CDR3 protein: ANHSVGARYEQF

J gene: TRBJ2-2
V gene: TRBV30
CDR3 protein: AWSLAGAGELF

J gene: TRBJ1-5
V gene: TRBV30
CDR3 protein: AWSPVVGPQH

J gene: TRBJ2-1
V gene: TRBV5-1
CDR3 protein: ASSLEVGGGNEQF

J gene: TRBJ1-3
V gene: TRBV5-4
CDR3 protein: ASSPQAGNTIY

J gene: TRBJ2-1
V gene: TRBV7-9
CDR3 protein: ASSLGQARDNEQF

J gene: TRBJ2-3
V gene: TRBV28
CDR3 protein: ASSLWTQTSGRDTDTQY

J gene: TRBJ2-3
V gene: TRBV7-3
CDR3 protein: ASSLTAGVGTDTQY

J gene: TRBJ1-2
V gene: TRBV7-8
CDR3 protein: ASSFFDNGYT

J gene: TRBJ2-7
V gene: TRBV27
CDR3 protein: ASSSDRTPYEQY

J gene: TRBJ2-5
V gene: TRBV2
CDR3 protein: ASSVPGGETQY

J gene: TRBJ1-4
V gene: TRBV19
CDR3 protein: ASSIGGVGEKLF

J gene: TRBJ2-1
V gene: TRBV10-1
CDR3 protein: ASSESCRDRVGDEQF

J gene: TRBJ2-7
V gene: TRBV5-1
CDR3 protein: ASSLAEGRAGEQY

J gene: TRBJ2-3
V gene: TRBV11-2
CDR3 protein: ASSQRTGITDTQY

J gene: TRBJ2-2
V gene: TRBV14
CDR3 protein: ASSQATGQGVTGELF

J gene: TRBJ2-2
V gene: TRBV7-2
CDR3 protein: ASSSLAGLRAGELF

J gene: TRBJ2-5
V gene: TRBV5-1
CDR3 protein: ASSSSAGLGETQY